This T cell receptor (beta chain) is drawn from a study of neurological immune-mediated disorders. Findings of the study overall: Among expanded clones, no CDR3 amino acid sequences were shared across subjects, a pattern suggesting private repertoires in all groups.

The CDR3 spans 15 residues. Germline CDR1 and CDR2: ENHRY and SYGVKD. The V and J ends lost 4 bases and 0 bases respectively, with 10 bases between them. Time point specified: longitudinal time-point 3. TCRdb re-called the 5' RACE reads with MiXCR, one entry per CDR3 protein. The table lists under 130,000 distinct CDR3 sequences, 11% of them singletons. This clonotype was recorded at least ten times. Its antigen is still unknown. Specimen: PBMCs. The sequence was obtained from a female donor with HTLV-1-associated myelopathy (HAM/TSP). The chain carries TRBV10-3 and TRBJ2-1; D tentatively reads TRBD1 or TRBD2 (5 bases each). This chain's CDR3 is CAISAPGTSYNEQFF. The CDR3 region has the DNA TGTGCCATCAGTGCCCCGGGGACCTCCTACAATGAGCAGTTCTTC.